This is a list of T cell receptor beta chains from one sample in a study of cytomegalovirus exposure and HLA in healthy donors. Sequencing was performed with immunoSEQ multiplex PCR; in TCRdb, only in-frame clones are kept and a portion is missing. Of approximately 140,000 clones listed, roughly four fifths are singletons. Sequenced input: PBMCs. Source of these receptors: a woman aged 45 to 65 in good health and CMV-seronegative. Each CDR3 is given with its conserved first and last residue. D genes are given only for firm matches. Rows give clone size only sometimes, using once, few, many, or a class for an expanded clone.

d_call | clone_size | j_call | v_call | cdr3_aa | cdr3_nt
TRBD1 | NA | TRBJ1-5 | TRBV27 | CASSGTGYSNQPQHF | TGTGCCAGCAGTGGGACAGGCTATAGCAATCAGCCCCAGCATTTT
TRBD2 | few | TRBJ2-1 | TRBV7-2 | CASSLVFSGSYNEQFF | TGTGCCAGCAGCTTAGTATTTAGCGGGTCCTACAATGAGCAGTTCTTC
NA | NA | TRBJ1-4 | TRBV10-3 | CAISGPNEKLFF | TGTGCCATCAGTGGGCCTAATGAAAAACTGTTTTTT
NA | NA | TRBJ2-5 | TRBV29-1 | CSTGHSQETQYF | TGCAGCACAGGACATAGCCAAGAGACCCAGTACTTC
TRBD1 | NA | TRBJ2-7 | TRBV27 | CASSLGQGAYEQYF | TGTGCCAGCAGTTTGGGACAGGGGGCCTACGAGCAGTACTTC
TRBD2 | NA | TRBJ2-1 | TRBV7-9 | CASRTGPGTSGNEQFF | TGTGCCAGCAGAACCGGACCCGGGACTAGCGGCAATGAGCAGTTCTTC
TRBD1 | few | TRBJ1-1 | TRBV27 | CASRRQGAGAQGNTEAFF | TGTGCCAGCAGGCGACAGGGGGCAGGTGCCCAAGGAAACACTGAAGCTTTCTTT
TRBD1 | NA | TRBJ1-5 | TRBV5-6 | CASSLRQGPEYGNQPQNF | TGTGCCAGCAGCTTAAGACAGGGACCAGAATATGGCAATCAGCCCCAGAATTTT
TRBD2 | NA | TRBJ2-2 | TRBV11-1 | CASSFRSGRRTGELFF | TGTGCCAGCAGCTTTAGGAGCGGGAGGCGAACCGGGGAGCTGTTTTTT
TRBD2 | NA | TRBJ2-7 | TRBV5-6 | CASRPSGRGENEQYF | TGTGCCAGCAGGCCTAGCGGGAGGGGGGAAAACGAGCAGTACTTC
TRBD1 | NA | TRBJ2-7 | TRBV9 | CASSATGVDYSEQYF | TGTGCCAGCAGCGCGACAGGGGTGGACTATAGCGAGCAGTACTTC
NA | NA | TRBJ1-1 | TRBV30 | CAWSLFTEAFF | TGTGCCTGGAGTCTATTCACTGAAGCTTTCTTT
TRBD1 | few | TRBJ2-7 | TRBV18 | CASSPGTGSSYEQYF | TGTGCCAGCTCACCCGGGACAGGGAGCTCCTACGAGCAGTACTTC
NA | few | TRBJ1-4 | TRBV5-6 | CASSSPGKGGEKLFF | TGTGCCAGCAGTTCTCCCGGGAAAGGAGGTGAAAAACTGTTTTTT
NA | NA | TRBJ1-1 | TRBV27 | CASLRRGNTEAFF | TGTGCCAGCCTCCGACGGGGGAACACTGAAGCTTTCTTT
TRBD2 | NA | TRBJ2-1 | TRBV4-2 | CASSQDGAGGYYNEQFF | TGTGCCAGCAGCCAAGATGGGGCGGGAGGGTACTACAATGAGCAGTTCTTC
TRBD1 | NA | TRBJ2-3 | TRBV5-6 | CASSLRRGGRDTQYF | TGTGCCAGCAGCTTGCGGCGAGGGGGCCGGGATACGCAGTATTTT
TRBD2 | NA | TRBJ2-2 | TRBV11-2 | CASRLVSGNIGELFF | TGTGCCAGCAGACTGGTTAGCGGGAACATCGGGGAGCTGTTTTTT
TRBD2 | NA | TRBJ2-7 | TRBV6-5 | CASSYSGSGRCEQYF | TGTGCCAGCAGTTACTCGGGTAGCGGGAGGTGCGAGCAGTACTTC
TRBD2 | NA | TRBJ2-2 | TRBV29-1 | CSVRGTSGKEDTGELFF | TGCAGCGTCCGGGGGACTAGCGGTAAAGAGGACACCGGGGAGCTGTTTTTT
NA | NA | TRBJ2-7 | TRBV5-4 | CASSLDRTTYEQYF | TGTGCCAGCAGCTTGGATAGGACTACCTACGAGCAGTACTTC
TRBD2 | NA | TRBJ2-5 | TRBV28 | CASKGVAGGLDETQYF | TGTGCCAGCAAGGGGGTAGCGGGAGGGCTCGACGAGACCCAGTACTTC
NA | NA | TRBJ1-4 | TRBV18 | CASSPPGANEKLFF | TGTGCCAGCTCACCACCGGGGGCCAACGAAAAACTGTTTTTT
NA | NA | TRBJ2-1 | TRBV10-3 | CAISPSASASPFF | TGTGCCATCAGTCCCTCTGCGTCTGCGAGTCCGTTCTTC
NA | once | TRBJ2-3 | TRBV6-4 | CASSDRSGYTQYF | TGTGCCAGCAGTGACAGGAGCGGATATACGCAGTATTTT
NA | NA | TRBJ1-1 | TRBV11-1 | CASSLDLRGGTEAFF | TGTGCCAGCAGCTTAGACCTCCGGGGGGGAACTGAAGCTTTCTTT
NA | NA | TRBJ2-3 | TRBV29-1 | CSVVPGTDTQYF | TGCAGCGTTGTCCCGGGAACAGATACGCAGTATTTT
NA | NA | TRBJ2-7 | TRBV27 | CASSRPGGSSYEQYF | TGTGCCAGCAGTCGCCCCGGGGGAAGCTCCTACGAGCAGTACTTC
TRBD1 | few | TRBJ2-7 | TRBV19 | CASSIWDRGYEQYF | TGTGCCAGTAGTATATGGGACAGGGGTTACGAGCAGTACTTC
TRBD2 | NA | TRBJ2-2 | TRBV4-1 | CASSQERLAGAGELFF | TGCGCCAGCAGCCAAGAGCGGCTAGCGGGAGCCGGGGAGCTGTTTTTT
TRBD2 | few | TRBJ2-3 | TRBV4-2 | CASSQRPPTSGRVGPDTQYF | TGTGCCAGCAGCCAACGACCCCCCACTAGCGGGAGGGTTGGCCCAGATACGCAGTATTTT
TRBD1 | NA | TRBJ2-7 | TRBV19 | CASSLKGTGSSYEQYF | TGTGCCAGTAGTCTCAAAGGGACAGGGAGTAGCTACGAGCAGTACTTC
NA | few | TRBJ1-5 | TRBV6-5 | CASSRTDSNQPQHF | TGTGCCAGCAGCCGGACAGATAGCAATCAGCCCCAGCATTTT
TRBD2 | NA | TRBJ2-1 | TRBV2 | CASSEVAGDGEQFF | TGTGCCAGCAGTGAAGTAGCGGGAGACGGTGAGCAGTTCTTC
NA | once | TRBJ1-1 | TRBV27 | CASSLSTVSMNTEAFF | TGTGCCAGCAGTTTATCAACAGTATCCATGAACACTGAAGCTTTCTTT
NA | NA | TRBJ2-2 | TRBV7-2 | CASSPEMGQGFPGELFF | TGTGCCAGCAGCCCGGAGATGGGGCAGGGGTTTCCCGGGGAGCTGTTTTTT
TRBD2 | NA | TRBJ2-1 | TRBV28 | CASSLGSTSGYNEQFF | TGTGCCAGCAGTTTGGGTTCAACTAGCGGCTACAATGAGCAGTTCTTC
NA | NA | TRBJ2-7 | TRBV9 | CASSDPGSGADEQYF | TGTGCCAGCAGCGACCCCGGGTCTGGGGCGGACGAGCAGTACTTC
NA | NA | TRBJ1-1 | TRBV6-4 | CASSVEGGITEAFF | TGTGCCAGCAGTGTAGAAGGGGGAATCACTGAAGCTTTCTTT
NA | few | TRBJ1-5 | TRBV6-6 | CASRGSGRDQPQHF | TGTGCCAGCAGGGGTTCAGGGAGGGATCAGCCCCAGCATTTT